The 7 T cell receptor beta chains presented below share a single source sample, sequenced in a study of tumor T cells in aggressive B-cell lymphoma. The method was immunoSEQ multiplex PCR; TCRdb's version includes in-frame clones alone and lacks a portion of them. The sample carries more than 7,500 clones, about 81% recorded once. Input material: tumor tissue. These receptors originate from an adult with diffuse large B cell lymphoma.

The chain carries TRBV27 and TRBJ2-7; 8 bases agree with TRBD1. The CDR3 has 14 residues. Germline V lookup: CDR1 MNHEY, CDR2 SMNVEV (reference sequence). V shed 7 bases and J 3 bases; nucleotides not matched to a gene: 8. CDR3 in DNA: TGTGCCAGCACCCCCGGGACAGGCCTCTACGAGCAGTACTTC. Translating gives CASTPGTGLYEQYF.

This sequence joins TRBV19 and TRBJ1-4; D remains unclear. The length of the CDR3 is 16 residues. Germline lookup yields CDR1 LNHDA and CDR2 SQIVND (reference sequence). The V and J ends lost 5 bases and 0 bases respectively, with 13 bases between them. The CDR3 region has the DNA TGTGCCAGTAGTTCGCCGACATTTGCAACTAATGAAAAACTGTTTTTT. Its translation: CASSSPTFATNEKLFF.

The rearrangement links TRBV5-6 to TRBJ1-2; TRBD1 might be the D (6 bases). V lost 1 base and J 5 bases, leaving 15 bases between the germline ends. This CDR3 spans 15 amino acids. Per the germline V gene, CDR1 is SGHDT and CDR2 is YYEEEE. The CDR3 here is CASSLQQGPWYGYTF. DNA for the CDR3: TGTGCCAGCAGCTTGCAACAGGGCCCATGGTATGGCTACACCTTC.

The DNA for the CDR3 is TGTGCCTGGAACCTAGCGGGAGGCCCAGATACGCAGTATTTT. Protein: CAWNLAGGPDTQYF. The J gene is TRBJ2-3, the V gene TRBV30; 11 nucleotides match TRBD2. The trim removed 4 bases at V and 4 bases at J, leaving 4 bases unmatched. This CDR3 is built from 14 residues. From germline, CDR1 is GTSNPN and CDR2 SVGIG (reference sequence).

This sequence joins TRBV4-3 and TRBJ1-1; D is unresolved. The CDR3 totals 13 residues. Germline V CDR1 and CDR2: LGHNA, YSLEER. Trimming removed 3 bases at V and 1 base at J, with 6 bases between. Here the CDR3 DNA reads TGCGCCAGCAGCCAGGGCCCGAACACTGAAGCTTTCTTT. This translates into CASSQGPNTEAFF.

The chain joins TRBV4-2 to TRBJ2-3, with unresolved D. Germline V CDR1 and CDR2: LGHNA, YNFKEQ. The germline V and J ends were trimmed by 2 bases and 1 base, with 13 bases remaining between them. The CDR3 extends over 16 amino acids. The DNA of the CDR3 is TGTGCCAGCAGCCAATATGGCGGTGAAGGCACAGATACGCAGTATTTT. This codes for CASSQYGGEGTDTQYF.

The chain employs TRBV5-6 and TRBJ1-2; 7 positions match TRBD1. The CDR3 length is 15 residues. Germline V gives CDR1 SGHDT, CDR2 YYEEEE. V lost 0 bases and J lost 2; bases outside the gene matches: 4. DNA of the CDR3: TGTGCCAGCAGCTTGGAGACAGGGTGGAACTATGGCTACACCTTC. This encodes CASSLETGWNYGYTF. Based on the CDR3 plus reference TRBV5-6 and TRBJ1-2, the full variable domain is DAGVTQSPTHLIKTRGQQVTLRCSPKSGHDTVSWYQQALGQGPQFIFQYYEEEERQRGNFPDRFSGHQFPNYSSELNVNALLLGDSALYLCASSLETGWNYGYTFGSGTRLTVV.